One and the same sample provided the 16 T cell receptor beta chains below, sequenced in a study of cytomegalovirus exposure and HLA in healthy donors. Using immunoSEQ multiplex PCR, the repertoire was profiled, and TCRdb retains in-frame clones only, with some absent. The data show about 220,000 clones, about 86% seen once. Sequenced: PBMCs. The receptors shown here come from a man between 18 and 29 years old in good health and CMV-seronegative.

This clone was found a few times. The chain couples TRBV28 to TRBJ1-2, with D possibly TRBD1 on 5 matching bases. This CDR3 contains 13 residues. With 4 bases removed from V and 2 bases from J, the gap between germline ends came to 8 bases. Germline CDR1 MDHEN, CDR2 SYDVKM. CDR3 residues: CASSSGGNYGYTF. As DNA, the CDR3 is TGTGCCAGCAGTTCCGGGGGGAACTATGGCTACACCTTC.

The V call is TRBV5-4, the J call TRBJ2-1; D remains ambiguous. V lost 1 base, J lost 0 bases, and 8 bases lay in between. Germline CDR1 reads SGHNT; CDR2 reads YYREEE (reference sequence). The CDR3 spans 15 residues. CDR3 amino acids: CASSLRLSSYNEQFF. The DNA for the CDR3 is TGTGCCAGCAGCTTGAGACTCAGCTCCTACAATGAGCAGTTCTTC.

This clone occurred once. This chain connects TRBV27 to TRBJ2-3; D is possibly TRBD2 (5 bases). Germline V gives CDR1 MNHEY, CDR2 SMNVEV (reference sequence). This CDR3 region has 16 residues. The V end was cut by 5 bases, the J end by 4 bases, with 19 bases between. The DNA of the CDR3 is TGTGCCAGCAGTCCATCTTCGGGCGAGAGGGCAGATACGCAGTATTTT. This encodes CASSPSSGERADTQYF.

This chain connects TRBV2 to TRBJ2-3; D perhaps matches TRBD1 (6 bases). CDR3 size: 14 residues. Trimming removed 6 bases at V and 5 bases at J, with 15 bases between. CDR1 SNHLY and CDR2 FYNNEI come from the germline V gene. The CDR3 reads CASSATGNKDTQYF. For the CDR3, the DNA is TGTGCCAGCAGCGCGACAGGAAACAAAGATACGCAGTATTTT.

This clone was detected only a few times. In DNA, the CDR3 is TGTGCCAGCAGCGTCACTGGTGGCTACACCTTC. Translating it yields CASSVTGGYTF. This chain joins TRBV7-9 and TRBJ1-2; D is undetermined. The germline V gene has CDR1 SEHNR and CDR2 FQNEAQ (reference sequence). CDR3 size: 11 residues. The germline V and J ends were trimmed by 5 bases and 7 bases, with 8 bases remaining between them.

The chain uses TRBV23-1 and TRBJ2-1; possible D gene TRBD2, 6 bases. TRBV23-1 carries the ORF label, with uncertain function. With 10 bases removed from V and 10 bases from J, the gap between germline ends came to 23 bases. CDR3 length: 14 residues. The CDR3 nucleotides read TGCGCCAACAACCCGCGGGGACGGCCCGGGGAGCAGTTCTTC. Translated: CANNPRGRPGEQFF.

This chain links TRBV4-3 with TRBJ2-3, with TRBD2 identical over 12 bases. CDR3 size: 16 residues. Germline V CDR1 and CDR2: LGHNA, YSLEER. After removal of 2 bases from V and 4 bases from J, the junction contained 4 bases not matched to a gene. The CDR3 sequence: CASSQSLAGGADTQYF. In DNA, the CDR3 is TGCGCCAGCAGCCAATCTCTAGCGGGGGGGGCAGATACGCAGTATTTT.

The V gene is TRBV5-4, the J gene TRBJ2-3; 9 positions agree with TRBD2. This CDR3 comprises 15 residues. V lost 3 bases to trimming and J lost 0 bases; unmatched junction nucleotides: 2. Germline lookup yields CDR1 SGHNT and CDR2 YYREEE (reference sequence). CDR3 bases: TGTGCCAGCAGCTCCAGCGGGGGGAGCACAGATACGCAGTATTTT. It is translated as CASSSSGGSTDTQYF.

This clone appeared a single time. This chain uses TRBV7-9 with TRBJ1-1; tentative D call: TRBD1 (6 bases). V was trimmed by 5 bases and J by 2 bases, leaving 15 bases between them. Germline assignment: CDR1 SEHNR and CDR2 FQNEAQ (reference sequence). The CDR3 has 15 residues. The DNA of the CDR3 is TGTGCCAGCAGCCGGCCGGGACAACTAAACACTGAAGCTTTCTTT. Its translation: CASSRPGQLNTEAFF. Combining the CDR3 with reference TRBV7-9 and TRBJ1-1 gives the whole variable domain DTGVSQNPRHKITKRGQNVTFRCDPISEHNRLYWYRQTLGQGPEFLTYFQNEAQLEKSRLLSDRFSAERPKGSFSTLEIQRTEQGDSAMYLCASSRPGQLNTEAFFGQGTRLTVV.

The chain has TRBV7-7 and TRBJ2-5, with a tentative D call TRBD1 (6 bases). The length of the CDR3 is 14 residues. Deletions cut 1 base from V and 1 base from J, with 7 bases between. The germline V gene encodes CDR1 SSHAT and CDR2 FNYEAQ (reference sequence). In nucleotides, the CDR3 is TGTGCCAGCAGCTTAGGGACAGTCCAAGAGACCCAGTACTTC. Amino acids: CASSLGTVQETQYF.

Concerning this clone: Different DNA sequences within this sample yield the same CDR3. The V and J genes are TRBV7-9 and TRBJ2-2, with a tentative D call TRBD2 (5 bases). The germline CDR1 and CDR2 sequences are SEHNR and FQNEAQ (reference sequence). The ends were cut back, 5 bases at V and 3 bases at J, with 16 bases in the middle. The CDR3 extends over 16 amino acids. The CDR3 DNA sequence: TGTGCCAGCAGCCCCGGACTCGCCGGAGACACCGGGGAGCTGTTTTTT. Amino acid sequence: CASSPGLAGDTGELFF.

This rearrangement joins TRBV5-5 to TRBJ2-7; 9 positions match TRBD1. Per germline, CDR1 SGHKS and CDR2 YYEKEE (reference sequence). V shed 1 base and J 4 bases; nucleotides not matched to a gene: 6. The CDR3 contains 15 residues. The chain's CDR3 is CASSLLGQGFYEQYF. In nucleotides, the CDR3 is TGTGCCAGCAGCTTGTTGGGACAGGGTTTTTACGAGCAGTACTTC.

The chain employs TRBV6-5 and TRBJ2-7; the D gene is possibly TRBD2 (5 bases). V was trimmed by 2 bases and J by 2 bases, leaving 7 bases between them. CDR1 is MNHEY, CDR2 SVGAGI, per germline. The CDR3 is 13 residues long. Here the CDR3 reads CASSYDYTYEQYF. CDR3 DNA: TGTGCCAGCAGTTACGACTATACCTACGAGCAGTACTTC.

V usage is TRBV19 and J usage is TRBJ2-4; D is unresolved. The CDR3 sequence is 16 residues long. Trimming took off 3 bases at V and 1 base at J, with 13 bases between the two ends. CDR1 LNHDA and CDR2 SQIVND come from the germline V gene (reference sequence). This chain's CDR3 is CASSIVSGVAKNIQYF. CDR3 bases: TGTGCCAGTAGTATTGTATCCGGAGTGGCCAAAAACATTCAGTACTTC.

This sequence joins TRBV18 and TRBJ1-2; D is possibly TRBD1 (5 bases). V shed 9 bases and J shed 7 bases, with 12 bases lying between them. This CDR3 is 11 amino acids long. Germline CDR1 is KGHSH and CDR2 is LQKENI. This CDR3 is CASSRGSGYTF. CDR3 nucleotide sequence: TGTGCCAGTTCCCGGGGGAGTGGCTACACCTTC.

The chain couples TRBV7-9 to TRBJ1-3, with D uncertain. Looked up from germline, CDR1 is SEHNR and CDR2 is FQNEAQ (reference sequence). V lost 6 bases and J lost 0, with 9 bases in between. CDR3 length: 14 amino acids. The CDR3 DNA sequence: TGTGCCAGCAGACCTGACAACTCTGGAAACACCATATATTTT. Translating gives CASRPDNSGNTIYF.